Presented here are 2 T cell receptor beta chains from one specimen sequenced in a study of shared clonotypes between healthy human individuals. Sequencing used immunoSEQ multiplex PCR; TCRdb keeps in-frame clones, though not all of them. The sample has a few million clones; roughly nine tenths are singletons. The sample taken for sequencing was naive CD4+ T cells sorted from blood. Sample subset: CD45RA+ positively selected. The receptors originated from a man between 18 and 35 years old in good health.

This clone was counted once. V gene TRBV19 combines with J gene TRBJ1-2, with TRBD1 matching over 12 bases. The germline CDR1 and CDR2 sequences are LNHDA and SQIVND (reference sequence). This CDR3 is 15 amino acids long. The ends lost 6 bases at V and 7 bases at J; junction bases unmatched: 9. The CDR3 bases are TGTGCCAGTAGGTCCCGGGACAGGGGGCGGAGTGGCTACACCTTC. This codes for CASRSRDRGRSGYTF.

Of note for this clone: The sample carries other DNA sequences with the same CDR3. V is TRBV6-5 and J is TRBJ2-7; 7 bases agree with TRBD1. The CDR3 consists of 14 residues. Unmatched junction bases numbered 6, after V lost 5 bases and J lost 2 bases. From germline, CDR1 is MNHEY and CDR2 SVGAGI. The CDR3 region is CASSRRQGTYEQYF. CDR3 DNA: TGTGCCAGCAGTCGCCGACAGGGAACCTACGAGCAGTACTTC.